Sequencing of this T cell receptor beta chain was carried out in a study of Graves' ophthalmopathy and Graves' hyperthyroidism. Looking at the study overall: No treatment had been given when peripheral blood was collected at initial diagnosis.

The CDR3 has 15 amino acids. The V gene's germline CDR1 is ENHRY and CDR2 SYGVKD. J was trimmed by 6 bases and V by 2 bases; bases with no gene match: 6. Hyperthyroidism is called stable when no ophthalmopathy develops within 18 months of follow-up. No donor had other autoimmune disease, uncontrolled infection, pregnancy or lactation. Serum thyroxine and TRAb, along with clinical symptoms, thyroid ultrasound and orbital computed tomography, were what diagnosis relied on. Amplified TCR beta CDR3 regions were obtained using RNA transcripts as template. Amplification began with first-round RT-PCR using HTBI primers, then second-round multiplex PCR was performed. TCRdb itself ran the multiplex PCR reads through MiXCR, one entry per CDR3 protein. This table has some 410,000 distinct CDR3 sequences, approximately 21% appearing once. In this sample, this clonotype turned up many times.

Specimen: peripheral blood. The source is a woman younger than 35 with stable Graves' hyperthyroidism. J is TRBJ1-5 and V is TRBV10-3, with 8 bases identical to TRBD1. This chain's CDR3 is CAISETGGMGQPQHF. CDR3 nucleotide sequence: TGTGCCATCAGTGAGACAGGGGGAATGGGTCAGCCCCAGCATTTT.